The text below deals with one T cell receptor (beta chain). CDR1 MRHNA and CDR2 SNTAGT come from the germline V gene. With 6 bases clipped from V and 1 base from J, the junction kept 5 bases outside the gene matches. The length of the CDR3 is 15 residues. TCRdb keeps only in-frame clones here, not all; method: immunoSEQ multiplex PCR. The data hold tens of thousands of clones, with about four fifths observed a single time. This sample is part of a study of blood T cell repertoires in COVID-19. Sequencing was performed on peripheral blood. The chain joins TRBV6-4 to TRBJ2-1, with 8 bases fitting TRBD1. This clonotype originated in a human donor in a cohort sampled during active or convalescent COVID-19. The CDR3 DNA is TGTGCCAGCAGCCTGGACAGGGTGTCCTACAATGAGCAGTTCTTC. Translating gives CASSLDRVSYNEQFF.